Sequencing of this T cell receptor beta chain was carried out in a study of tumor and adjacent non-tumor tissue in lung cancer. Study at large: The cohort had approximately 13 adenocarcinoma, a couple of squamous cell and 1 small cell patients. Samples averaged around 4.2 million productive TCRbeta reads each. Broader study findings: Normal lung showed higher cumulative top 100 clone frequency than tumor.

The ends were cut back, 10 bases at V and 9 bases at J, with 19 bases in the middle. CDR1 is LNHDA and CDR2 is SQIVND in the germline V gene (reference sequence). The CDR3 has 13 amino acids. In this sample, this clonotype is medium-sized. The antigen is undetermined. RNA was extracted from bulk tissue without any cell sorting. Between August and November 2014, newly diagnosed, chemotherapy-naive lung cancer patients underwent thoracic surgery in China. A modified ARM-PCR protocol with three rounds of nested PCR amplified TCRbeta. Each CDR3 protein is one row after TCRdb ran MiXCR on the multiplex PCR reads. The table has approximately 150,000 distinct CDR3 sequences, 60% to 70% seen once; the top ten hold 18%.

The sequenced sample was lung tumor tissue. The receptor comes from a man aged 60-69 years with small cell lung cancer. The rearrangement joins TRBV19 to TRBJ2-1; a weak D match, TRBD2 (7 bases). Here the CDR3 reads CATSEGGPTEQFF. CDR3 bases: TGTGCCACCTCAGAGGGGGGGCCAACTGAGCAGTTCTTC.